A selection of T cell receptor beta chains follows, all from one sample in a study of T cell repertoires in cytomegalovirus infection. Using its own MiXCR run on the reads, TCRdb lists one record per CDR3 protein. The sample lists hundreds of thousands of distinct CDR3 sequences; 33% were seen once. Their cognate antigens are unknown. The input for sequencing was cultured PBMCs, taken from culture after CMV antigen stimulation. All receptors derive from a human donor in good health (CMV status not recorded). Some clones in this sample may be carry-over from other donors' samples. CDR3s include the opening cysteine and the closing phenylalanine or tryptophan. D genes are given only for firm matches. Clone size is not always given. Where it is, it says once, few, many or a class for expanded clones.

abundance	j_gene	v_gene	len	d_gene	CDR3nt	CDR3aa
-	TRBJ1-5	TRBV6-2/TRBV6-3	19	TRBD1	TGTGCCAGCAGTCAGCCTAAAAGCCGGGACAGGGGGCCCCGTCAGCCCCAGCATTTT	CASSQPKSRDRGPRQPQHF
few	TRBJ1-3	TRBV7-3	16	-	TGTGCCAGCAGCTTAAATCCCGGGGCCTCTGGAAACACCATATATTTT	CASSLNPGASGNTIYF
-	TRBJ1-6	TRBV4-3	17	-	TGCGCCAGCAGCCAAGAACTACCGGGAACCATTCCCTCACCCCTCCACTTT	CASSQELPGTIPSPLHF
few	TRBJ2-5	TRBV12-3/TRBV12-4	15	TRBD2	TGTGCCAGCAGCCGACGACTAGCGGGACAAGAGACCCAGTACTTC	CASSRRLAGQETQYF
-	TRBJ1-1	TRBV6-1	14	-	TGTGCCAGCAGTGAAGCACGTAGGAGGGCTGAAGCTTTCTTT	CASSEARRRAEAFF
-	TRBJ1-1	TRBV12-3/TRBV12-4	14	-	TGTGCCAGCAGGACCGGGACGGCGAACACTGAAGCTTTCTTT	CASRTGTANTEAFF
few	TRBJ2-5	TRBV7-9	15	TRBD1	TGTGCCAGCAGCAGCTCCGGGACAGGGCAAGAGACCCAGTACTTC	CASSSSGTGQETQYF
many	TRBJ1-1	TRBV7-2	16	-	TGTGCCAGCAGCTTAGCCCCCCCTGATATGAACACTGAAGCTTTCTTT	CASSLAPPDMNTEAFF
few	TRBJ2-1	TRBV6-2/TRBV6-3	11	-	TGTGCCAGCAGCAACCTTTATGAGCAGTTCTTC	CASSNLYEQFF
few	TRBJ2-5	TRBV7-2	14	-	TGTGCCAGCAGCTCACTGGGGGAGGTAGAGACCCAGTACTTC	CASSSLGEVETQYF
-	TRBJ2-1	TRBV12-3/TRBV12-4	17	-	TGTGCCAGCAAGCCACCCCCAGGACACGGCCTAGGGGATGAGCAGTTCTTC	CASKPPPGHGLGDEQFF
few	TRBJ2-1	TRBV5-1	14	-	TGCGCCAGCAGCTTGCCGGGACGGTACAATGAGCAGTTCTTC	CASSLPGRYNEQFF
-	TRBJ2-1	TRBV5-1	12	-	TGCGCCAGCAGCTTGGGTCGGTATGAGCAGTTCTTC	CASSLGRYEQFF
-	TRBJ2-2	TRBV28	19	-	TGTGCCAGCAGTTTGGGGAGGTTTTGGGGCCTGGAGTACACCGGGGAGCTGTTTTTT	CASSLGRFWGLEYTGELFF
many	TRBJ2-7	TRBV7-2	15	TRBD2	TGTGCCAGCAGCATACAGACTAGCGGGACCTACGAGCAGTACTTC	CASSIQTSGTYEQYF
-	TRBJ2-3	TRBV7-3	17	TRBD2	TGTGCCAGCAGCTACCTGCCGACTAGCGGGAACACAGATACGCAGTATTTT	CASSYLPTSGNTDTQYF